The following is a T cell receptor beta chain sequence with its context. From the germline J gene comes the end of the CDR3, since the read stops 3 residues before it. The data derive from a study of T cells in women clearing cervical HPV infection. Overall study: Controls gave blood once infection was undetectable; cases at lesion identification. Cases' blood sampling followed lesion detection by median roughly 160 days (90 to 200).

Assay used: immunoSEQ multiplex PCR; TCRdb lists only in-frame clones, some missing. The listing records 40,000 or so clones. V shed 3 bases, J shed 7 bases, and the junction held 8 bases outside the gene matches. The CDR3 runs to 14 residues. Germline V gives CDR1 GTSNPN, CDR2 SVGIG (reference sequence). V is TRBV30 and J is TRBJ1-4, with 7 bases fitting TRBD1. The TCR sequence derives from a woman between 18 and 69 years old with a cervical HPV16 infection that either progressed to CIN3+ or cleared (not recorded which). Sequenced input: blood buffy coat. CDR3 residues: CAWRLDRVAEKLFF. The part of the CDR3 DNA that was read is TGTGCCTGGAGGCTCGACAGGGTAGCTGAAAAA.